This TCR beta chain was recovered during a study of shared clonotypes between healthy human individuals. Study-level information: Donors, aged 18 to 49, were a couple of women and a few men.

CDR1 and CDR2 (germline): MDHEN, SYDVKM. This CDR3 is built from 16 residues. V lost 4 bases and J lost 3, with 19 bases in between. Using immunoSEQ multiplex PCR, the repertoire was profiled, and TCRdb retains in-frame clones only, with some absent. The sample shows roughly 590,000 clones, around 95% of them seen only once. Naive-designated CD8 cells lacked CD45RO, were positively enriched for CCR7, and omitted terminally differentiated effector memory CD45RA+ cells. Sequenced sample: naive CD8+ T cells sorted from blood. The receptor's source is a woman in her 30s in good health. The chain combines TRBV28 with TRBJ2-7; D is undetermined. CDR3 coding DNA: TGTGCCAGCAGTTCCCCGACGTTAGATGGAGTCTACGAGCAGTACTTC. Protein: CASSSPTLDGVYEQYF.